Listed below are T cell receptor beta chains from one sample, sequenced in a study of T cell clones after liver transplantation. Produced via immunoSEQ multiplex PCR; TCRdb's table is partial and in-frame only. This sample carries around 97,000 clones, about 80% of them seen once, and the ten largest clones take roughly 2.8%. Sequenced here: CD4+ T cells from blood, sampled 45 to 50 months after liver transplant. These receptors were taken from a human patient who received a liver transplant. Some of these T cells may belong to the graft donor. CDR3s include the opening cysteine and the closing phenylalanine or tryptophan. Each record gives: V gene, D gene, J gene, clone size, CDR3 DNA, CDR3 protein. D genes are given only for firm matches. The listing skips clone size in some rows; elsewhere it reads once, few, many or a size class.

v_gene: TRBV18
d_gene: -
j_gene: TRBJ1-6
abundance: -
CDR3nt: TGTGCCAGCTCAGTCTCGGCCCAGAATTCACCCCTCCACTTT
CDR3aa: CASSVSAQNSPLHF

v_gene: TRBV25-1
d_gene: -
j_gene: TRBJ1-6
abundance: -
CDR3nt: TGTGTACAGGGTGGGGGGCAATCACCCCTCCACTTT
CDR3aa: CVQGGGQSPLHF

v_gene: TRBV5-5
d_gene: -
j_gene: TRBJ1-4
abundance: -
CDR3nt: TGTGCCAGCAGCTTTTTGACAGGCTCAACTAATGAAAAACTGTTTTTT
CDR3aa: CASSFLTGSTNEKLFF

v_gene: TRBV10-3
d_gene: -
j_gene: TRBJ1-6
abundance: -
CDR3nt: TGTGCCATCAGTGAGTCTGCAGGGCCACCCCTCCACTTT
CDR3aa: CAISESAGPPLHF

v_gene: TRBV6-5
d_gene: -
j_gene: TRBJ1-2
abundance: -
CDR3nt: TGTGCCAGCAGTTACTCGATGAGGGCCGGGAGGGATGGCTACACCTTC
CDR3aa: CASSYSMRAGRDGYTF

v_gene: TRBV19
d_gene: TRBD1
j_gene: TRBJ2-3
abundance: -
CDR3nt: TGTGCCAGTAGTATAGGAGGGGACAGGGTCGGGCAGGGGAGCACAGATACGCAGTATTTT
CDR3aa: CASSIGGDRVGQGSTDTQYF

v_gene: TRBV7-9
d_gene: -
j_gene: TRBJ2-5
abundance: once
CDR3nt: TGTGCCAGCAGCCCAAGAATGGGGGGAGAGAGGGAGACCCAGTACTTC
CDR3aa: CASSPRMGGERETQYF

v_gene: TRBV9
d_gene: -
j_gene: TRBJ2-2
abundance: -
CDR3nt: TGTGCCAGCAGCGTAAACTCCGCGAACACCGGGGAGCTGTTTTTT
CDR3aa: CASSVNSANTGELFF

v_gene: TRBV5-4
d_gene: -
j_gene: TRBJ1-2
abundance: -
CDR3nt: TGTGCCAGCAGCCTAGGGACAAACTATGGCTACACCTTC
CDR3aa: CASSLGTNYGYTF

v_gene: TRBV7-3
d_gene: TRBD1
j_gene: TRBJ1-3
abundance: -
CDR3nt: TGTGCCAGCAGCTCAACGGGACAGGGTGAAAACACCATATATTTT
CDR3aa: CASSSTGQGENTIYF

v_gene: TRBV7-8
d_gene: TRBD1
j_gene: TRBJ1-2
abundance: -
CDR3nt: TGTGCCAGCAGCACCACCGGGACAGGGTATGGCTACACCTTC
CDR3aa: CASSTTGTGYGYTF

v_gene: TRBV18
d_gene: -
j_gene: TRBJ2-5
abundance: -
CDR3nt: TGTGCCAGCTCACCCACTCTCCAAGAGACCCAGTACTTC
CDR3aa: CASSPTLQETQYF

v_gene: TRBV18
d_gene: -
j_gene: TRBJ2-3
abundance: once
CDR3nt: TGTGCCAGCTCACATAAAGGACCAGTCACAGATACGCAGTATTTT
CDR3aa: CASSHKGPVTDTQYF

v_gene: TRBV10-1
d_gene: -
j_gene: TRBJ2-1
abundance: -
CDR3nt: TGCGCCAGCAGTGAGTTGGGTATTGAGCAGTTCTTC
CDR3aa: CASSELGIEQFF

v_gene: TRBV12-5
d_gene: -
j_gene: TRBJ1-2
abundance: once
CDR3nt: TGTGCTAGTGGTTTGCGGGTGGGTCCCTATGGCTACACCTTC
CDR3aa: CASGLRVGPYGYTF

v_gene: TRBV7-9
d_gene: -
j_gene: TRBJ2-6
abundance: -
CDR3nt: TGTGCCAGCAGACCGAGCTTCTCTGGGGCCAACGTCCTGACTTTC
CDR3aa: CASRPSFSGANVLTF

v_gene: TRBV7-9
d_gene: -
j_gene: TRBJ1-5
abundance: many
CDR3nt: TGTGCCAGCAGCGGGGGGTCGAATCAGCCCCAGCATTTT
CDR3aa: CASSGGSNQPQHF

v_gene: TRBV21-1
d_gene: -
j_gene: TRBJ2-7
abundance: -
CDR3nt: TGTGCCAGCAGCCCCCACGCAAAGAGTCTAGGTTCCTACGAGCAGTACTTC
CDR3aa: CASSPHAKSLGSYEQYF

v_gene: TRBV5-6
d_gene: TRBD1
j_gene: TRBJ1-5
abundance: -
CDR3nt: TGTGCCAGCAGCACCTCGACAGGGCGGGGGAGCAATCAGCCCCAGCATTTT
CDR3aa: CASSTSTGRGSNQPQHF

v_gene: TRBV7-9
d_gene: -
j_gene: TRBJ2-2
abundance: -
CDR3nt: TGTGCCAGCAGCTTAGAAGGTCCCAGGGTAAGTCGGAGTGGGGAGCTGTTTTTT
CDR3aa: CASSLEGPRVSRSGELFF

v_gene: TRBV6-1
d_gene: TRBD1
j_gene: TRBJ1-3
abundance: -
CDR3nt: TGTGCCAGCAGTGAGTGGACAGGGGCGTCCGGAAACACCATATATTTT
CDR3aa: CASSEWTGASGNTIYF

v_gene: TRBV5-1
d_gene: -
j_gene: TRBJ2-5
abundance: -
CDR3nt: TGCGCCAGCAGCTTGGCCGGGGGGCCACAAGAGACCCAGTACTTC
CDR3aa: CASSLAGGPQETQYF

v_gene: TRBV7-2
d_gene: -
j_gene: TRBJ2-7
abundance: -
CDR3nt: TGTGCCAGCAGCTATAACAGCTACGAGCAGTACTTC
CDR3aa: CASSYNSYEQYF

v_gene: TRBV18
d_gene: -
j_gene: TRBJ1-1
abundance: -
CDR3nt: TGTGCCAGCTCACCACTCGCAGGGCGGGACACTGAAGCTTTCTTT
CDR3aa: CASSPLAGRDTEAFF

v_gene: TRBV10-3
d_gene: -
j_gene: TRBJ2-7
abundance: -
CDR3nt: TGTGCCACCCAACAAAAGGGGCTAGTCTACGAGCAGTACTTC
CDR3aa: CATQQKGLVYEQYF

v_gene: TRBV27
d_gene: TRBD1
j_gene: TRBJ2-2
abundance: -
CDR3nt: TGTGCCAGCAGTTTGGACAGGGTTTTGTCGTTGAACACCGGGGAGCTGTTTTTT
CDR3aa: CASSLDRVLSLNTGELFF

v_gene: TRBV4-3
d_gene: TRBD2
j_gene: TRBJ2-3
abundance: once
CDR3nt: TGCGCCAGCAGCCAAGACCTCTCGCGGGGGGGAACAGATACGCAGTATTTT
CDR3aa: CASSQDLSRGGTDTQYF

v_gene: TRBV6-1
d_gene: -
j_gene: TRBJ1-6
abundance: -
CDR3nt: TGTGCCAGCCACAGATTCAATTCACCCCTCCACTTT
CDR3aa: CASHRFNSPLHF

v_gene: TRBV19
d_gene: -
j_gene: TRBJ2-1
abundance: -
CDR3nt: TGTGCCAGTACTGCCTACAATGAGCAGTTCTTC
CDR3aa: CASTAYNEQFF

v_gene: TRBV2
d_gene: -
j_gene: TRBJ1-5
abundance: few
CDR3nt: TGTGCCAGCAGGCAGAGCAATCAGCCCCAGCATTTT
CDR3aa: CASRQSNQPQHF

v_gene: TRBV4-1
d_gene: -
j_gene: TRBJ2-6
abundance: -
CDR3nt: TGCGCCAGCAGCCAAGACCGAGGAACTGGGGCCAACGTCCTGACTTTC
CDR3aa: CASSQDRGTGANVLTF

v_gene: TRBV7-2
d_gene: -
j_gene: TRBJ2-3
abundance: once
CDR3nt: TGTGCCAGCAGCCTAAGACGCCGACTAAAATCCAGCACAGATACGCAGTATTTT
CDR3aa: CASSLRRRLKSSTDTQYF

v_gene: TRBV6-5
d_gene: -
j_gene: TRBJ1-4
abundance: once
CDR3nt: TGTGCCAGCAGTTACTTGGGGGGTTCAGGGAGGGAAAAACTGTTTTTT
CDR3aa: CASSYLGGSGREKLFF

v_gene: TRBV5-1
d_gene: TRBD2
j_gene: TRBJ2-7
abundance: once
CDR3nt: TGCGCCAGCAGCTTGGAGGCTAGCGGGTCCTACGAGCAGTACTTC
CDR3aa: CASSLEASGSYEQYF

v_gene: TRBV7-2
d_gene: TRBD2
j_gene: TRBJ2-1
abundance: -
CDR3nt: TGTGCCAGCAGCGGGGGGGTCGGGCAGTTCTTC
CDR3aa: CASSGGVGQFF

v_gene: TRBV7-2
d_gene: TRBD1
j_gene: TRBJ1-5
abundance: -
CDR3nt: TGTGCCAGCAGCTCGAAGGCCTTAGGGGGCCCCCAGCATTTT
CDR3aa: CASSSKALGGPQHF

v_gene: TRBV4-2
d_gene: TRBD1
j_gene: TRBJ2-5
abundance: -
CDR3nt: TGTGCCAGCAGCCACGGGACAGGGGGCGAAGAGACCCAGTACTTC
CDR3aa: CASSHGTGGEETQYF

v_gene: TRBV5-1
d_gene: TRBD1
j_gene: TRBJ1-3
abundance: -
CDR3nt: TGCGCCAGCAGCCTCGGGACAGGGCTAAACACCATATATTTT
CDR3aa: CASSLGTGLNTIYF

v_gene: TRBV19
d_gene: -
j_gene: TRBJ1-5
abundance: once
CDR3nt: TGTGCCAGTAGCCCCACCCGTGCTTCTCAGCCCCAGCATTTT
CDR3aa: CASSPTRASQPQHF

v_gene: TRBV9
d_gene: TRBD1
j_gene: TRBJ1-4
abundance: -
CDR3nt: TGTGCCAGCAGCTCCCGGGACAGCTTTAATGAAAAACTGTTTTTT
CDR3aa: CASSSRDSFNEKLFF

v_gene: TRBV5-6
d_gene: TRBD1
j_gene: TRBJ2-7
abundance: -
CDR3nt: TGTGCCAGCAGCGCCACCGGGACAGGGTTCTACGAGCAGTACTTC
CDR3aa: CASSATGTGFYEQYF

v_gene: TRBV6-5
d_gene: -
j_gene: TRBJ2-1
abundance: -
CDR3nt: TGTGCCAGCAGTTCTAAGTTCTTC
CDR3aa: CASSSKFF

v_gene: TRBV5-1
d_gene: TRBD1
j_gene: TRBJ2-3
abundance: -
CDR3nt: TGCGCCAGCAGCTTGCAGGGGGAGACAGATACGCAGTATTTT
CDR3aa: CASSLQGETDTQYF

v_gene: TRBV7-9
d_gene: TRBD2
j_gene: TRBJ2-5
abundance: -
CDR3nt: TGTGCCAGCATCCCCGGGACTAGCGAGGATCCCCAGTACTTC
CDR3aa: CASIPGTSEDPQYF

v_gene: TRBV9
d_gene: TRBD2
j_gene: TRBJ2-5
abundance: -
CDR3nt: TGTGCCAGCAGCCCTCTAGCGGGAGTGGAGACCCAGTACTTC
CDR3aa: CASSPLAGVETQYF

v_gene: TRBV7-2
d_gene: -
j_gene: TRBJ1-3
abundance: -
CDR3nt: TGTGCCAGCAGCTTAACAGGGTCTAGGGGCTCTGGAAACACCATATATTTT
CDR3aa: CASSLTGSRGSGNTIYF

v_gene: TRBV19
d_gene: -
j_gene: TRBJ1-5
abundance: once
CDR3nt: TGTGCCAGTAGTATGGACGGATCGATTAGCAATCAGCCCCAGCATTTT
CDR3aa: CASSMDGSISNQPQHF

v_gene: TRBV11-2
d_gene: -
j_gene: TRBJ1-5
abundance: -
CDR3nt: TGTGCCAGCAGCTTAGGCCAGGAAAGCAATCAGCCCCAGCATTTT
CDR3aa: CASSLGQESNQPQHF

v_gene: TRBV6-6
d_gene: TRBD2
j_gene: TRBJ2-1
abundance: once
CDR3nt: TGTGCCAGCAGTTACCTGGGGGGGTATGAGCAGTTCTTC
CDR3aa: CASSYLGGYEQFF

v_gene: TRBV14
d_gene: -
j_gene: TRBJ1-3
abundance: -
CDR3nt: TGTGCCAGCAGCCATGCCCGGGGACTTGACCATGGAAACACCATATATTTT
CDR3aa: CASSHARGLDHGNTIYF

v_gene: TRBV9
d_gene: TRBD1
j_gene: TRBJ1-1
abundance: -
CDR3nt: TGTGCCAGCAGCGTTACAGGGGAACTCACTGAAGCTTTCTTT
CDR3aa: CASSVTGELTEAFF

v_gene: TRBV5-8
d_gene: -
j_gene: TRBJ1-1
abundance: -
CDR3nt: TGTGCCAGCAGCTTGGTAGGAGGGGCTGAAGCTTTCTTT
CDR3aa: CASSLVGGAEAFF

v_gene: TRBV7-8
d_gene: -
j_gene: TRBJ1-2
abundance: -
CDR3nt: TGTGCCAGCAGCTTAGCGGGCAGGAGGTATGGCTACACCTTC
CDR3aa: CASSLAGRRYGYTF

v_gene: TRBV28
d_gene: -
j_gene: TRBJ1-6
abundance: once
CDR3nt: TGTGCCAGCAGCCCAGGGTTAGGGTATAATTCACCCCTCCACTTT
CDR3aa: CASSPGLGYNSPLHF